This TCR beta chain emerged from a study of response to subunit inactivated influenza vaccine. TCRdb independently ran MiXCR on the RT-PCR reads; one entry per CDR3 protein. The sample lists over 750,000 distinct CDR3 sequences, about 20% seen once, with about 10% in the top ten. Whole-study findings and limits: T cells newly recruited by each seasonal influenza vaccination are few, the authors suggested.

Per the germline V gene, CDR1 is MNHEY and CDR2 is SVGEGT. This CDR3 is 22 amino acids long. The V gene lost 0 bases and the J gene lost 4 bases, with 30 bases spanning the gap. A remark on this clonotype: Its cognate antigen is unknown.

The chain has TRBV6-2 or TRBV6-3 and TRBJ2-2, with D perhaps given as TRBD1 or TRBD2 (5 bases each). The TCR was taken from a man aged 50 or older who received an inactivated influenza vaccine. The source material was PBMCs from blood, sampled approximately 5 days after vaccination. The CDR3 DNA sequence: TGTGCCAGCAGTTACTCCCGATTTACGCTCACTCGACCGACGAGGGGCACCGGGGAGCTGTTTTTT. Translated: CASSYSRFTLTRPTRGTGELFF.